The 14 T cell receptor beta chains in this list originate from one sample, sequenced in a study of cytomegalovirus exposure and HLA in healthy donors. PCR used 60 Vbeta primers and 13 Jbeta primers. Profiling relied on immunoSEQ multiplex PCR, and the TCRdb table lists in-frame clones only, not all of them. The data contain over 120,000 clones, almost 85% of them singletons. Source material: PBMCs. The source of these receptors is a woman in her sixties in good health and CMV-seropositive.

DNA of the CDR3: TGTGCCAGCAGTTCCCGTTACAATGAGCAGTTCTTC. Its protein is CASSSRYNEQFF. This chain links TRBV28 with TRBJ2-1, with no clear D. The CDR3 runs 12 residues. The V and J ends lost 4 bases and 4 bases respectively, with 5 bases between them. Germline V gene lookup returns CDR1 MDHEN and CDR2 SYDVKM.

The CDR3 protein is CAMGPAGARGTEAFF. CDR3 in DNA: TGTGCCATGGGCCCGGCGGGGGCGAGAGGCACTGAAGCTTTCTTT. The chain employs TRBV5-4 and TRBJ1-1, with D perhaps TRBD1 (6 bases). The length of the CDR3 is 15 residues. Germline CDR1 reads SGHNT; CDR2 reads YYREEE (reference sequence). V dropped 9 bases and J dropped 4 bases, with 22 bases sitting between them.

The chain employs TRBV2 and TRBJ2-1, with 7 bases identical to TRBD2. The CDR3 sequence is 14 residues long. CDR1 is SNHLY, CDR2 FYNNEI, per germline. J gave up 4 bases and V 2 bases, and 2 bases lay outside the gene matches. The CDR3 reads CASSERRGYNEQFF. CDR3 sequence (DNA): TGTGCCAGCAGTGAACGGCGGGGGTACAATGAGCAGTTCTTC.

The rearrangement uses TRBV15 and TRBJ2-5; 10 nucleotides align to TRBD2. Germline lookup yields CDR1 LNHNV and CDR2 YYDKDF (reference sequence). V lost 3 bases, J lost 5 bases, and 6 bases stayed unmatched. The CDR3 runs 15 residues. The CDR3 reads CATSRTSGFTETQYF. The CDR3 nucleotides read TGTGCCACCAGCAGGACTAGCGGGTTCACGGAGACCCAGTACTTC.

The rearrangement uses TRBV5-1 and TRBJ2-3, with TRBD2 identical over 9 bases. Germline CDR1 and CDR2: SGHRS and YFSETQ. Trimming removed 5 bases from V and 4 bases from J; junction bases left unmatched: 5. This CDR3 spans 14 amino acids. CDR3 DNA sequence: TGCGCCAGCAGTTCCAGCGGGAGGTCAGATACGCAGTATTTT. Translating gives CASSSSGRSDTQYF.

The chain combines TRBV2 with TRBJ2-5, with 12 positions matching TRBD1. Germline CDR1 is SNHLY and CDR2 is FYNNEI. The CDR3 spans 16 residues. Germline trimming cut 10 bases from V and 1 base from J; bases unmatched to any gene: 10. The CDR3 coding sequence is TGTGCCACCCCAAGGGCGGGACAGGGGGCCCAAGAGACCCAGTACTTC. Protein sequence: CATPRAGQGAQETQYF.

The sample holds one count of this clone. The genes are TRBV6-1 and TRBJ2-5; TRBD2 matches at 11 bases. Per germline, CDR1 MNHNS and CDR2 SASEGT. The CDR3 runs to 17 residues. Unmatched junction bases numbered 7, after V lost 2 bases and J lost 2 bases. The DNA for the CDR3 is TGTGCCAGCAGTGAACCTAGCGGGAGGTTAGGGCAAGAGACCCAGTACTTC. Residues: CASSEPSGRLGQETQYF.

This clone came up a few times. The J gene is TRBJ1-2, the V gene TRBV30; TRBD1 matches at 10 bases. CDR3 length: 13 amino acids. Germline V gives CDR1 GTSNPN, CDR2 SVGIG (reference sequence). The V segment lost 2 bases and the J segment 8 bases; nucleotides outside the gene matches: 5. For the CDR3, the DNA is TGTGCCTGGAGTCAGGACAGGGGGGACGGCTACACCTTC. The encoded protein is CAWSQDRGDGYTF.

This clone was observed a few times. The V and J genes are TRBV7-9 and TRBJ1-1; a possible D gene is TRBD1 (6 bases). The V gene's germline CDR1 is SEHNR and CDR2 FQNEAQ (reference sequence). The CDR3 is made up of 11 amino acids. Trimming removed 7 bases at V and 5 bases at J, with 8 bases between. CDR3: CASNQGTEAFF. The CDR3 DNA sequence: TGTGCCAGCAACCAGGGGACTGAAGCTTTCTTT.

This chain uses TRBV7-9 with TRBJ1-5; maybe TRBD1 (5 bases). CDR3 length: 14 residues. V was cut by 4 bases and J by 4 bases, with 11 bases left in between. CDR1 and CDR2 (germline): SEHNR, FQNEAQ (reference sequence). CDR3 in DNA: TGTGCCAGCAGCTCGGAAGGGGTGAATCAGCCCCAGCATTTT. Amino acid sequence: CASSSEGVNQPQHF.

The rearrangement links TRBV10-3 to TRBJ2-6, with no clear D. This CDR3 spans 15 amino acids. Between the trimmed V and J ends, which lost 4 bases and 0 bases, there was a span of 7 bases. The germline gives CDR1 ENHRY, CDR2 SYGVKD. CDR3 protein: CAISGPLSGANVLTF. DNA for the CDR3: TGTGCCATCAGTGGCCCACTCTCTGGGGCCAACGTCCTGACTTTC.

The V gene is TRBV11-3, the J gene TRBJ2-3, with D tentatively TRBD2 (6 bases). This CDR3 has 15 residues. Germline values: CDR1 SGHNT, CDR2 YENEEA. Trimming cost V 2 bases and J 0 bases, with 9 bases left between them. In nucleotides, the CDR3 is TGTGCCAGCAGCTTATACGGGACTAGCACAGATACGCAGTATTTT. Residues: CASSLYGTSTDTQYF.

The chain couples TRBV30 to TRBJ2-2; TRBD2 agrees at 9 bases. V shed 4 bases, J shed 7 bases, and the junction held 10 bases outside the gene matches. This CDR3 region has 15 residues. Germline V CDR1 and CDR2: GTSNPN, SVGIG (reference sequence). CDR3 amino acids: CAWTPGSGSFGELFF. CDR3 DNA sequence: TGTGCCTGGACCCCGGGTAGCGGGAGCTTCGGGGAGCTGTTTTTT.

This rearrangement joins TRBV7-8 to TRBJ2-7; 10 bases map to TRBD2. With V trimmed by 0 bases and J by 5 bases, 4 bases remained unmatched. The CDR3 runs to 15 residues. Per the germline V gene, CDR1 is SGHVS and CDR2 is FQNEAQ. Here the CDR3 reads CASSLALTSGNEQYF. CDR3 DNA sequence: TGTGCCAGCAGCTTAGCGTTAACTAGCGGGAACGAGCAGTACTTC.